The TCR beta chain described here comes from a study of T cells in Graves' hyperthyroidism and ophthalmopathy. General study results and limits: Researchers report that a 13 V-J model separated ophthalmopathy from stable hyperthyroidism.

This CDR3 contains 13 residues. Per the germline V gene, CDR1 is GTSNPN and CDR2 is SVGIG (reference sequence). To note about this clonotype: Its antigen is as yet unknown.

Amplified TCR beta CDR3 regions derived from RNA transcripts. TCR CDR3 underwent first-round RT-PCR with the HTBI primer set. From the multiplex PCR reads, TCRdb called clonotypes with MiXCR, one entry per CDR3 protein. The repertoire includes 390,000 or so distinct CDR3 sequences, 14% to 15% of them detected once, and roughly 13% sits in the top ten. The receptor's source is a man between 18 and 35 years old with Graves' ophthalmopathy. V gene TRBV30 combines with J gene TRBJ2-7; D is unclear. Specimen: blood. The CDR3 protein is CGVGGRSSYEQYF. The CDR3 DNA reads TGTGGGGTTGGCGGCCGTAGCTCCTACGAGCAGTACTTC.